This T cell receptor (beta chain) was retrieved from a study of vaccination effects on CD4 cells after COVID-19. Points from the study as a whole: Marked clonal contraction was seen in infection- and vaccine-induced clones late after vaccination.

Prior to sequencing, the ViraFEST assay stimulated PBMC with viral peptide pools, which expanded the antigen-specific CD4+ T cells. Isolating CD4+ T cells followed 9 to 10 days of culture. A word on this clone: The antigen remains undetermined.

Sequencing used immunoSEQ multiplex PCR; TCRdb keeps in-frame clones, though not all of them. The data contain 60,000 to 70,000 clones, about four fifths of them seen just once; the ten biggest clones take up over 2%. Here the sequenced sample was CD4+ T cells from PBMCs cultured with HCoV-229E spike peptides, taken before COVID-19 vaccination. This clonotype originated in a human donor who received a COVID-19 vaccine.

The CDR3: CASSRTGQTNTEAFF. The CDR3 nucleotides are TGTGCCAGCAGTCGCACGGGACAGACGAACACTGAAGCTTTCTTT. V is TRBV5-5 and J is TRBJ1-1; 7 nucleotides agree with TRBD1. CDR1 and CDR2 (germline): SGHKS, YYEKEE (reference sequence). The CDR3 is 15 residues long. The junction had 8 bases not matched to a gene; V was cut back by 5 bases and J by 1 base. Complete variable domain (other parts from reference TRBV5-5 and TRBJ1-1): DAGVTQSPTHLIKTRGQQVTLRCSPISGHKSVSWYQQVLGQGPQFIFQYYEKEERGRGNFPDRFSARQFPNYSSELNVNALLLGDSALYLCASSRTGQTNTEAFFGQGTRLTVV.